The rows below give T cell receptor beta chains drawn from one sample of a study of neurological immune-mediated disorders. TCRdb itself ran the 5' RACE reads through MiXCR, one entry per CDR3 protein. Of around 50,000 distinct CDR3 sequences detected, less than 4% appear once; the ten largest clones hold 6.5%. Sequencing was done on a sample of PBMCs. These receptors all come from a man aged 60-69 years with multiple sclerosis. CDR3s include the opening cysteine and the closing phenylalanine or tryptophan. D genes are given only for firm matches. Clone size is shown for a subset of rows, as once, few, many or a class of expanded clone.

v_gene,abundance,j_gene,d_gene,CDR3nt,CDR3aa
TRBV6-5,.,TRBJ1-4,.,TGTGCCAGCAGGAGTGAGGGGGGAGGTGAAAAACTGTTTTTT,CASRSEGGGEKLFF
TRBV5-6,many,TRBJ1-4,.,TGTGCCAGCAGCTTACGGAGAACAACTAATGAAAAACTGTTTTTT,CASSLRRTTNEKLFF
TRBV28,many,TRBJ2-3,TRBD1,TGTGCCAGCAGTTCTCCGGGACAGGGTCGAGATACGCAGTATTTT,CASSSPGQGRDTQYF
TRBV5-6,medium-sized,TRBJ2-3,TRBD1,TGTGCCAGCAGCGGGACAGGGGGACCAGATACGCAGTATTTT,CASSGTGGPDTQYF
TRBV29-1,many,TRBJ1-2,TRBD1,TGCAGCGTTAAAGGGGGCGAGAGTTCTGGCTACACCTTC,CSVKGGESSGYTF
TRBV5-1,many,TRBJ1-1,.,TGCGCCAGCGGGGGGAGCCCCTTGAACACTGAAGCTTTCTTT,CASGGSPLNTEAFF
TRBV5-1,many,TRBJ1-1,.,TGCGCCAGCAGCCGAAACGGACAGCCTGAAGCTTTCTTT,CASSRNGQPEAFF
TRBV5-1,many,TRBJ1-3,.,TGCGCCAGCAGCCCTTCGGGCTCTGGAAACACCATATATTTT,CASSPSGSGNTIYF
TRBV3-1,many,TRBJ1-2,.,TGTGCCAGCAGCGATTCGACCTTGAGGAACTATGGCTACACCTTC,CASSDSTLRNYGYTF
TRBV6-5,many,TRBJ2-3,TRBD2,TGTGCCAGCAGTTACCGAGCGGGAGGGCAAGATACGCAGTATTTT,CASSYRAGGQDTQYF
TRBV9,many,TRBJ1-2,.,TGTGCCAGCAGCGCGGCAGAGACTCTATTAGGCTACACCTTC,CASSAAETLLGYTF
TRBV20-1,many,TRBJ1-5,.,TGCAGTGCTACCTCAATTCCAACCGGGACACCGGATCAGCCCCAGCATTTT,CSATSIPTGTPDQPQHF
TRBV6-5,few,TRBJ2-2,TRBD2,TGTGCCAGCAGAGTTAGCGGGGGGGCTGCCGGGGAGCTGTTTTTT,CASRVSGGAAGELFF